This T cell receptor beta chain derives from a study of blood T cell repertoires in COVID-19. The overall study: Donors in the United States, Italy and Spain gave samples during acute or convalescent COVID-19. T cells, B-cell-depleted T cells, or PBMCs supplied cDNA or gDNA.

The CDR3 has 16 residues. The J segment lost 4 bases and the V segment lost 2 bases, leaving 5 bases of the junction unmatched. Germline CDR1 and CDR2: WNHNN and SYGVQD (reference sequence). This clone turned up a few times. How the authors handled the data: From reference gene primer amplification, estimates of nucleated cell counts were derived. TCRdb's copy holds only in-frame clones and misses some; the assay was immunoSEQ multiplex PCR. V and J calls and clone size follow that table, whereas D and trimming were derived from the DNA. The table has 110,000 to 150,000 clones, approximately 88% seen once.

The source of this sequence is a man between 65 and 85 years old with acute or convalescent COVID-19. This chain links TRBV10-1 with TRBJ2-2; TRBD1 aligns across 9 bases. The sequencing sample was made of peripheral blood. The CDR3 protein is CASSETQQGATGELFF. CDR3 bases: TGCGCCAGCAGTGAGACCCAACAGGGGGCCACCGGGGAGCTGTTTTTT.